Included here is one T cell receptor beta chain sequence, with context. Its cognate antigen is unknown. The germline V gene has CDR1 KGHSH and CDR2 LQKENI. Trimming took off 4 bases at V and 4 bases at J, with 11 bases between the two ends. The length of the CDR3 is 13 residues. These data originate in a study of early T cells in non-severe SARS-CoV-2 infection. On the study more broadly: Whole-blood bulk RNA, unsorted, was sequenced, and chains were unpaired. Findings and caveats of the study: VDJdb matches were skewed toward anti-spike CD8 T cell responses.

cDNA molecules, individually, were tagged with unique molecular identifiers. TCRdb called the 5' RACE reads again in MiXCR, with one record for every CDR3 protein. The data contain 70,000 to 85,000 distinct CDR3 sequences, 12% of them seen just once; the ten biggest clones take up 15% to 18%. This clonotype originated in an adult who was a healthcare worker with PCR-confirmed SARS-CoV-2 infection or an uninfected control (not recorded which). The donor label of this sample is uncertain. The V call is TRBV18, the J call TRBJ2-7; D possibly uses TRBD1 or TRBD2 (6 bases each). The sequencing used whole blood, collected at baseline. CDR3 nucleotide sequence: TGTGCCAGCTCACTAGGGGGGATATACGAGCAGTACTTC. This gives the protein CASSLGGIYEQYF. The full variable domain, its missing parts supplied by reference TRBV18 and TRBJ2-7, is NAGVMQNPRHLVRRRGQEARLRCSPMKGHSHVYWYRQLPEEGLKFMVYLQKENIIDESGMPKERFSAEFPKEGPSILRIQQVVRGDSAAYFCASSLGGIYEQYFGPGTRLTVT.